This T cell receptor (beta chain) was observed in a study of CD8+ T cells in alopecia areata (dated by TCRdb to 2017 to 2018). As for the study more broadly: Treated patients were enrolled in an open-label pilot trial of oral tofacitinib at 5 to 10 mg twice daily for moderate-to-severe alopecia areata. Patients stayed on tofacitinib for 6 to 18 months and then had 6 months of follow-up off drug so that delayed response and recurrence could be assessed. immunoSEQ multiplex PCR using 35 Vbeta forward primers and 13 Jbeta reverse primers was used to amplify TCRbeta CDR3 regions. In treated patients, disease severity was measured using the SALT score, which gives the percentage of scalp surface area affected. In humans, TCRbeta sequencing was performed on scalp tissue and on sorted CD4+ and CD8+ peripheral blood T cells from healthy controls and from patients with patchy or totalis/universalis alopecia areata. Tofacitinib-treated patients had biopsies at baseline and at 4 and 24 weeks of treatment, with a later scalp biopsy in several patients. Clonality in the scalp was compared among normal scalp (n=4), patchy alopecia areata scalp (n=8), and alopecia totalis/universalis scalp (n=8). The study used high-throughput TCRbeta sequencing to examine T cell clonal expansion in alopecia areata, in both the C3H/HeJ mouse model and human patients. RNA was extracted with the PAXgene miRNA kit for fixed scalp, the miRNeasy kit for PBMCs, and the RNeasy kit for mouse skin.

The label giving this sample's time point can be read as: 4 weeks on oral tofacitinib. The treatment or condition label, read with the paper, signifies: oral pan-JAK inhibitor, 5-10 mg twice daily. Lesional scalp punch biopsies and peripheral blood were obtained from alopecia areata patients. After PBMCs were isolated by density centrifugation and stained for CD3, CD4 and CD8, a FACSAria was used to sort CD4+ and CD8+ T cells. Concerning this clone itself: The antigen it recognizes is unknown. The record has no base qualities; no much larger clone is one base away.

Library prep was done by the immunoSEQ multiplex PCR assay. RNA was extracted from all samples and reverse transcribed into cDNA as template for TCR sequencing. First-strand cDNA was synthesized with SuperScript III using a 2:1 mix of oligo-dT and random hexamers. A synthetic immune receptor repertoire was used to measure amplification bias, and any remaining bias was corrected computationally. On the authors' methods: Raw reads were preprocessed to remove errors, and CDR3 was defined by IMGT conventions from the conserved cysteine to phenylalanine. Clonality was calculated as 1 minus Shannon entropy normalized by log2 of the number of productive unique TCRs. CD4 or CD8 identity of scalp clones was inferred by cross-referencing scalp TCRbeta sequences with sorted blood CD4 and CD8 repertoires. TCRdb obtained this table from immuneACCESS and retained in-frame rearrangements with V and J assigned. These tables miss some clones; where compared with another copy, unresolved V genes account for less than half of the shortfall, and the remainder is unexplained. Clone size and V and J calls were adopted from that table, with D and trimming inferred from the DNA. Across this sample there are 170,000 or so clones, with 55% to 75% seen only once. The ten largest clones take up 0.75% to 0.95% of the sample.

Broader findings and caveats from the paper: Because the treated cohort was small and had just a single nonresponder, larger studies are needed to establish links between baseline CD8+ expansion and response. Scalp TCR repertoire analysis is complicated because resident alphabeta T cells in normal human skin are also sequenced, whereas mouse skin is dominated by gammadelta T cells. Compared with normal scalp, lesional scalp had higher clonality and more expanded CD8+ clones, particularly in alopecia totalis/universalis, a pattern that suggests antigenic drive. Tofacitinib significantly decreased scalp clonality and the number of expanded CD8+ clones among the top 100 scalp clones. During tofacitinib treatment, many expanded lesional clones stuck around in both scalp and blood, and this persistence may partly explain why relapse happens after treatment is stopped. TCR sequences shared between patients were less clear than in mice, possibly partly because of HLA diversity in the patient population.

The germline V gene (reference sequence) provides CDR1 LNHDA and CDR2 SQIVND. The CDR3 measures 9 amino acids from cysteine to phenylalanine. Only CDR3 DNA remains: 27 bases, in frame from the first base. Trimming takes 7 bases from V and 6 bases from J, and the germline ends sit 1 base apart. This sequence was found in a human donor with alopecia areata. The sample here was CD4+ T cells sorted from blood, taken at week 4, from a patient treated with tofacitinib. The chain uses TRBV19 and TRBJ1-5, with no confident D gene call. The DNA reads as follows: TGTGCCAGTACTCAGCCCCAGCATTTT. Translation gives CASTQPQHF.